Listed below are T cell receptor beta chains from one sample, sequenced in a study of T cell changes during pregnancy in multiple sclerosis. The protocol was immunoSEQ multiplex PCR, while the TCRdb copy is restricted to in-frame clones and leaves out a portion. The data contain around 95,000 clones, approximately 95% of them singletons. Sequenced here: peripheral blood, sampled after pregnancy. These receptors were obtained from a female donor in good health, enrolled as a control in a pregnancy study. Both conserved end residues are part of each CDR3. Each record gives: D gene, J gene, V gene, clone size, CDR3 length, CDR3 DNA, CDR3 protein. D genes are given only for firm matches. Part of the rows lack a size; the others show once, few, many or a class for expanded clones.

D gene: -; J gene: TRBJ1-5; V gene: TRBV2; clone size: -; CDR3 length: 13; CDR3 DNA: TGTGCCAGCAGGGGGGACACCAATCAGCCCCAGCATTTT; CDR3 protein: CASRGDTNQPQHF
D gene: TRBD1; J gene: TRBJ2-1; V gene: TRBV5-1; clone size: -; CDR3 length: 17; CDR3 DNA: TGCGCCAGCAGCTCGGGACAGGGGGCCTTCGCTTACAATGAGCAGTTCTTC; CDR3 protein: CASSSGQGAFAYNEQFF
D gene: -; J gene: TRBJ2-3; V gene: TRBV19; clone size: -; CDR3 length: 13; CDR3 DNA: TGTGCCAGTAGTGCCACTAGCACAGATACGCAGTATTTT; CDR3 protein: CASSATSTDTQYF
D gene: -; J gene: TRBJ2-5; V gene: TRBV6-1; clone size: once; CDR3 length: 14; CDR3 DNA: TGTGCCAGCAGTGAATGGCTGTACCAAGAGACCCAGTACTTC; CDR3 protein: CASSEWLYQETQYF
D gene: -; J gene: TRBJ2-1; V gene: TRBV5-6; clone size: -; CDR3 length: 15; CDR3 DNA: TGTGCCAGCAGCCGCAGCGGGCGAGGATACAATGAGCAGTTCTTC; CDR3 protein: CASSRSGRGYNEQFF
D gene: TRBD2; J gene: TRBJ2-7; V gene: TRBV29-1; clone size: -; CDR3 length: 13; CDR3 DNA: TGCAGCGTTTTTGGGGGACTAGATTACGAGCAGTACTTC; CDR3 protein: CSVFGGLDYEQYF
D gene: -; J gene: TRBJ2-7; V gene: TRBV7-2; clone size: -; CDR3 length: 11; CDR3 DNA: TGTGCCAGCAGTCACTCCTACGAGCAGTACTTC; CDR3 protein: CASSHSYEQYF
D gene: -; J gene: TRBJ2-6; V gene: TRBV25-1; clone size: -; CDR3 length: 15; CDR3 DNA: TGTGCCAGCAGTGAACGGGGCTCTGGGGCCAACGTCCTGACTTTC; CDR3 protein: CASSERGSGANVLTF
D gene: -; J gene: TRBJ2-5; V gene: TRBV10-3; clone size: -; CDR3 length: 14; CDR3 DNA: TGTGCCATCAGCAAACAGGGTGTGGGGGAGACCCAGTACTTC; CDR3 protein: CAISKQGVGETQYF
D gene: TRBD1; J gene: TRBJ2-7; V gene: TRBV6-6; clone size: once; CDR3 length: 15; CDR3 DNA: TGTGCCAGCAGTTACATGAGACAGGGGGGCTACGAGCAGTACTTC; CDR3 protein: CASSYMRQGGYEQYF
D gene: TRBD1; J gene: TRBJ1-1; V gene: TRBV5-1; clone size: few; CDR3 length: 16; CDR3 DNA: TGCGCCAGCAGCTTACGTCCGGGACAGGGGAACACTGAAGCTTTCTTT; CDR3 protein: CASSLRPGQGNTEAFF
D gene: -; J gene: TRBJ2-7; V gene: TRBV5-5; clone size: -; CDR3 length: 15; CDR3 DNA: TGTGCCAGCAGCTACGAGCGAGGTGTTACCTACGAGCAGTACTTC; CDR3 protein: CASSYERGVTYEQYF
D gene: -; J gene: TRBJ1-1; V gene: TRBV6-6; clone size: once; CDR3 length: 11; CDR3 DNA: TGTGCCGGATGGGGAGGGTCTGAAGCTTTCTTT; CDR3 protein: CAGWGGSEAFF
D gene: TRBD2; J gene: TRBJ2-5; V gene: TRBV5-1; clone size: -; CDR3 length: 17; CDR3 DNA: TGCGCCAGCAGCTTGGGGACTAGCGGGAAGGGGGGAGAGACCCAGTACTTC; CDR3 protein: CASSLGTSGKGGETQYF
D gene: TRBD1; J gene: TRBJ2-3; V gene: TRBV28; clone size: once; CDR3 length: 13; CDR3 DNA: TGTGCCAGCAGTTTCAGAGACAGGGAGACGCAGTATTTT; CDR3 protein: CASSFRDRETQYF